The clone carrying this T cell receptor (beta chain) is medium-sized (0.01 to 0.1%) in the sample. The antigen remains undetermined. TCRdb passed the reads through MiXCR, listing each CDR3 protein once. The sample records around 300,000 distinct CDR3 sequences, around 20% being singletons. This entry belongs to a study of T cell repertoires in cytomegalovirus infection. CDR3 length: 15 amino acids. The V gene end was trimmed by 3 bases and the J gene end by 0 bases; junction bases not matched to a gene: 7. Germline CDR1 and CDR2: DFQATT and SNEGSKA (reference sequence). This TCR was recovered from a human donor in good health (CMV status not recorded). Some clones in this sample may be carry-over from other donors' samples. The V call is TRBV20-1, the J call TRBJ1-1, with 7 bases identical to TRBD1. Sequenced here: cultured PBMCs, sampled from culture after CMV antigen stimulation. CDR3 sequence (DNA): TGCAGTGCTAGTGACTACGGGACAGTGAACACTGAAGCTTTCTTT. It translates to CSASDYGTVNTEAFF.